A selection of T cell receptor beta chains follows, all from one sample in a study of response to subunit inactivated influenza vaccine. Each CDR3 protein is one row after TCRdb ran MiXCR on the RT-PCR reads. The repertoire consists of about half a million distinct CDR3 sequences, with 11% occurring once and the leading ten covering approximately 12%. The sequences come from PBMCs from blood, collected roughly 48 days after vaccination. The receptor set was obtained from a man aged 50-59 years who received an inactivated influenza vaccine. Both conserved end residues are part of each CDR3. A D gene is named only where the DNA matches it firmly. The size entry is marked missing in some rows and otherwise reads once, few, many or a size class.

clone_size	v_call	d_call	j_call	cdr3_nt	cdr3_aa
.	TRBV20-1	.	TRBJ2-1	TGCAGTGCTTCCCAGGGGAGCTCCTACAATGAGCAGTTCTTC	CSASQGSSYNEQFF
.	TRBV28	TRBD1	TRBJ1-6	TGTGCCAGCAGACATGACAGGGGATGGTCACCCCTCCACTTT	CASRHDRGWSPLHF
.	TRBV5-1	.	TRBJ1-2	TGCGCCAGCAGCTTAACTACTGATGGGGGCAACTATGGCTACACCTTC	CASSLTTDGGNYGYTF
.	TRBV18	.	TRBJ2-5	TGTGCCAGCTCACCATGGACCAGCCAAGAGACCCAGTACTTC	CASSPWTSQETQYF
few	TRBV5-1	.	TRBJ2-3	TGCGCCAGCAGCTTCGGTCGAATCACAGATACGCAGTATTTT	CASSFGRITDTQYF
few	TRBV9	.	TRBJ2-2	TGTGCCAGCAGCGCGACCTCCTACGGGGAGCTGTTTTTT	CASSATSYGELFF
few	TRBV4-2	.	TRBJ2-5	TGTGCCAGCAGCCAAACACTGAAAGAGACCCAGTACTTC	CASSQTLKETQYF
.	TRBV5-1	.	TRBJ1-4	TGCGCCAGCACCCCCCTAGGACACCAGAATGAAAAACTGTTTTTT	CASTPLGHQNEKLFF
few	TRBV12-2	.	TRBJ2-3	TGTGCAAGTCGCTTAGCCCGACTTATGAGCGGGGGGGCCCTGGGTACAGATACGCAGTATTTT	CASRLARLMSGGALGTDTQYF
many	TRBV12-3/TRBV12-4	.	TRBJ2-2	TGTGCCAGCAGTCCCCTCCGACCCGGGGAGCTGTTTTTT	CASSPLRPGELFF
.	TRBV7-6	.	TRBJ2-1	TGTGCCAGCAGCTTAGACGGCGGTTGGAGCTCCTACAATGAGCAGTTCTTC	CASSLDGGWSSYNEQFF
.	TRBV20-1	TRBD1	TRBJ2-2	TGCAGTGCTCAGGACAGGGTGTGGACCGGGGAGCTGTTTTTT	CSAQDRVWTGELFF
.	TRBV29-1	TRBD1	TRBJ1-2	TGCAGCGCTGGGACAGGGATGAGTGGCTACACCTTC	CSAGTGMSGYTF
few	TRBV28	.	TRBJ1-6	TGTGCCAGCAGTACAGGGTCCAATTCACCCCTCCACTTT	CASSTGSNSPLHF
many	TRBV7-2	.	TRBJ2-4	TGTGCCAGCAGCTACGGGACGGAACTAGCCAAAAACATTCAGTACTTC	CASSYGTELAKNIQYF
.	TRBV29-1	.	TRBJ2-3	TGCAGCGTCCTAATACTAGATTCCACAGATACGCAGTATTTT	CSVLILDSTDTQYF
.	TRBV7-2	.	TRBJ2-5	TGTGCCAGCAGCTACACCCCGGGAGATAAGACCCAGTACTTC	CASSYTPGDKTQYF
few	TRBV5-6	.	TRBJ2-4	TGTGCCAGCAGCCGGGACTTACCCAACATTCAGTACTTC	CASSRDLPNIQYF
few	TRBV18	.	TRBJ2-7	TGTGCCAGCTCACCACCAGTGGGAGAGCAGTACTTC	CASSPPVGEQYF
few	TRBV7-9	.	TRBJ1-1	TGTGCCAGCAGCTTAACGGGAGGGGCCGCGAACACTGAAGCTTTCTTT	CASSLTGGAANTEAFF
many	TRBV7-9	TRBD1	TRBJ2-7	TGTGCCAGCAGGGGAACGGGACAGGCACACTACGAGCAGTACTTC	CASRGTGQAHYEQYF
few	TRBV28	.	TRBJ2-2	TGTGCCAGCAGTTTGGGCAGCCACACCGGGGAGCTGTTTTTT	CASSLGSHTGELFF
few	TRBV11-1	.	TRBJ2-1	TGTGCCAGCAGACAATACGAAGGGGCCCAACCCTACAATGAGCAGTTCTTC	CASRQYEGAQPYNEQFF
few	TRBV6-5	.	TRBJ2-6	TGTGCCAGCAGTTACTCCTTGGGGAGGGCCAACGTCCTGACTTTC	CASSYSLGRANVLTF
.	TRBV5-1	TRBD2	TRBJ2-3	TGCGCCAGCAGCTTGGCGCTAGCGGGGTCCACAGATACGCAGTATTTT	CASSLALAGSTDTQYF
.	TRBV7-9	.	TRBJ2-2	TGTGCCAGCAGCTTTGTCGGAGTCGACACCGGGGAGCTGTTTTTT	CASSFVGVDTGELFF
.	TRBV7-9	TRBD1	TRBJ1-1	TGTGCCAGCAGCTCCGGACAGGGGATTATTGGGGACACTGAAGCTTTCTTT	CASSSGQGIIGDTEAFF
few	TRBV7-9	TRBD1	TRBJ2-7	TGTGCCAGCAGCCCCCCACGCGGACAGGGTCGTAACGAGCAGTACTTC	CASSPPRGQGRNEQYF
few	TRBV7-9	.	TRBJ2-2	TGTGCCAGCAGCCCAGGCTGGGAAGCCGGGGAGCTGTTTTTT	CASSPGWEAGELFF
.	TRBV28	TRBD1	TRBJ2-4	TGTGCCAGCAGTCCCTGGACAGGGTTAAACATTCAGTACTTC	CASSPWTGLNIQYF
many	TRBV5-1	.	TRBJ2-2	TGCGCCAGCAGCCGTATCAGCACCGGGGAGCTGTTTTTT	CASSRISTGELFF
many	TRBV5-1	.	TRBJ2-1	TGCGCCAGCAGCTTGAATGTGGGGAGCTCCTACAATGAGCAGTTCTTC	CASSLNVGSSYNEQFF
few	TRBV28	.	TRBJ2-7	TGTGCCAGCAGTTCCCCCCTGGGGGGGCGGTACGAGCAGTACTTC	CASSSPLGGRYEQYF
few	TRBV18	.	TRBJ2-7	TGTGCCAGCTCACTCTCCCCAGGGGTCGAGCAGTACTTC	CASSLSPGVEQYF
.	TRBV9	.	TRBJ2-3	TGTGCCAGCAGCGTAGCGGATCACACAGATACGCAGTATTTT	CASSVADHTDTQYF
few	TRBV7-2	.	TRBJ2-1	TGTGCCAGCAGCGAACTCGGGGGCACCTACAATGAGCAGTTCTTC	CASSELGGTYNEQFF
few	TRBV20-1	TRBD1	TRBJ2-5	TGCAGTGCTTCCAGGACAGGGGGCGAGACCCAGTACTTC	CSASRTGGETQYF
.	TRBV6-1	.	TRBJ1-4	TGTGCCAGCAGCCGGGGGGGGCAAGAAAAACTGTTTTTT	CASSRGGQEKLFF
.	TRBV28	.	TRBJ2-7	TGTGCCAGCAGTTTGATCTACGAAGACAGAGTGTTGAACTTC	CASSLIYEDRVLNF
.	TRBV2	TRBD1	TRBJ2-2	TGTGCCAGCAGTGACGGGACAGGGGGAACCGGGGAGCTGTTTTTT	CASSDGTGGTGELFF
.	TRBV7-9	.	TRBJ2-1	TGTGCCAGCAGCTTTCTATGGTCTAGCGAAATAAACAATGAGCAGTTCTTC	CASSFLWSSEINNEQFF
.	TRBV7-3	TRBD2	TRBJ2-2	TGTGCCAGCAGCTTAAGCGGTCTAGCGGGAAGCACCGGGGAGCTGTTTTTT	CASSLSGLAGSTGELFF
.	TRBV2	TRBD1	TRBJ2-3	TGTGCCAGCAGGGGGATTGGACAGGGGGCAGATACGCAGTATTTT	CASRGIGQGADTQYF
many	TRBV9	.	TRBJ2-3	TGTGCCAGCAGCGTAAACAGGAGTCCAGATACGCAGTATTTT	CASSVNRSPDTQYF
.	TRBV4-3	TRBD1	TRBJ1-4	TGCGCCAGCAGCCAAGAACCAGTCGACAGGGATAAACTGTTTTTT	CASSQEPVDRDKLFF
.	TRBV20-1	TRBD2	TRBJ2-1	TGCAGTGCTAGAGATAACACCGGGGGGGCCACCAATGAGCAGTTCTTC	CSARDNTGGATNEQFF